The present TCR beta chain was sequenced within a study of cytomegalovirus exposure and HLA in healthy donors. Study at large: Unique TCR beta sequences numbering about 100 million came from 150 million to 200 million T cells in an earlier analysis. Study-wide findings and caveats: Productive status was seen about 90% or about 30% of the time for most TCR beta V segments in an earlier analysis. Among the most significant clusters, several appeared linked to common viral pathogens in a later analysis.

This CDR3 is built from 15 residues. Germline lookup yields CDR1 MDHEN and CDR2 SYDVKM. Trimming stripped 6 bases from V and 5 bases from J, with 19 bases between. These donors counted as nominally healthy when sampled, but unrecorded immune exposures were likely. As regards this clone: Its antigen is not known.

The PCR had 60 Vbeta and 13 Jbeta primers. Sequencing was performed with immunoSEQ multiplex PCR; in TCRdb, only in-frame clones are kept and a portion is missing. Listed are some 110,000 clones; more than 0.9% falls within the top ten. The sample was PBMCs. V is TRBV28 and J is TRBJ2-5, with a possible D match to TRBD2 (6 bases). This TCR was recovered from a man between 18 and 35 years old in good health and CMV-seronegative. The CDR3 is CASRSPLGGGETQYF. DNA of the CDR3: TGTGCCAGCAGGTCCCCCCTGGGGGGTGGGGAGACCCAGTACTTC.